What follows are 29 T cell receptor beta chains derived from one specimen sequenced in a study of blood T cells in healthy people across ages. A second roughly 6 to 11 cycle PCR used barcoded and J-beta primers. MiXCR was run by TCRdb on the 5' RACE reads, yielding one entry per CDR3 protein. The sample contains roughly 1,700,000 distinct CDR3 sequences, about 30% of which appear only once. Sequenced material: blood. The receptors come from a woman aged 25 to 45 in good health.

The CDR3 region is CASSFLDRSGANVLTF. The CDR3 bases are TGTGCCAGCAGTTTCCTGGACAGGTCTGGGGCCAACGTCCTGACTTTC. This chain links TRBV27 with TRBJ2-6; TRBD1 matches at 7 bases. The V gene end was trimmed by 3 bases and the J gene end by 1 base; junction bases not matched to a gene: 3. Germline-derived CDR1 and CDR2 are MNHEY and SMNVEV (reference sequence). This CDR3 has 16 residues.

This clonotype came up a few times. The chain combines TRBV12-3 or TRBV12-4 with TRBJ1-2, with a tentative D call TRBD1 (6 bases). The length of the CDR3 is 14 residues. V lost 2 bases, J lost 8 bases, and 15 bases lay in between. CDR3 coding DNA: TGTGCCAGCAGTTTATGGGGGGCCTCGATAGGCTACACCTTC. Translating gives CASSLWGASIGYTF.

This chain links TRBV14 with TRBJ2-5; D is unclear. The germline V gene has CDR1 SGHDN and CDR2 FVKESK. The CDR3 contains 15 residues. The germline V and J ends were trimmed by 0 bases and 5 bases, with 13 bases remaining between them. Here the CDR3 reads CASSQEDRLRETQYF. CDR3 in DNA: TGTGCCAGCAGCCAAGAGGACCGTCTAAGGGAGACCCAGTACTTC.

This clonotype has a handful of counts. The gene calls are TRBV11-2 and TRBJ2-1, with D perhaps TRBD2 (6 bases). CDR1 SGHAT and CDR2 FQNNGV come from the germline V gene. Between the trimmed V and J ends, which lost 6 bases and 5 bases, there was a span of 20 bases. The CDR3 runs 16 residues. CDR3 loop: CASSLTSGTGHNEQFF. The CDR3 DNA sequence: TGTGCCAGCAGTCTTACGTCCGGGACTGGACACAATGAGCAGTTCTTC.

This rearrangement joins TRBV12-3 or TRBV12-4 to TRBJ2-1, with unresolved D. The CDR3 length is 15 residues. The V and J ends lost 3 bases and 5 bases respectively, with 14 bases between them. The CDR3 DNA reads TGTGCCAGCAGTTTCGCGGCTACGGCCGACAATGAGCAGTTCTTC. This translates into CASSFAATADNEQFF.

The chain couples TRBV28 to TRBJ1-1; a weak D match, TRBD1 (6 bases). This CDR3 comprises 16 residues. The V end lost 1 base, the J end lost 0 bases, and 12 bases lay between the germline ends. CDR1 is MDHEN and CDR2 is SYDVKM in the germline V gene. Here the CDR3 reads CASSLSGQIVNTEAFF. DNA of the CDR3: TGTGCCAGCAGTTTATCCGGACAGATCGTGAACACTGAAGCTTTCTTT.

This clonotype was seen a few times. The rearrangement joins TRBV2 to TRBJ2-3; D might be TRBD2 (5 bases). Trimming shortened V by 6 bases and J by 0 bases, and 10 bases separated the two germline ends. The germline CDR1 and CDR2 sequences are SNHLY and FYNNEI. This CDR3 is 14 amino acids long. The CDR3 region is CASRLGSSTDTQYF. CDR3 DNA sequence: TGTGCCAGCAGGCTGGGGAGTAGCACAGATACGCAGTATTTT.

This chain joins TRBV12-3 or TRBV12-4 and TRBJ2-4; 7 positions agree with TRBD2. Trimming at V came to 6 bases and at J to 9 bases, leaving 11 bases not matched to a gene. The CDR3 consists of 14 residues. The chain's CDR3 is CASRPSGAGPIQYF. The CDR3, as DNA: TGTGCCAGCAGGCCAAGCGGGGCCGGTCCCATTCAGTACTTC.

This clonotype has ten or more counts. V is TRBV12-3 or TRBV12-4 and J is TRBJ2-4; D unresolved. The V end lost 4 bases, the J end lost 7 bases, and 14 bases lay between the germline ends. The CDR3 contains 14 residues. The CDR3 spells CASSYEEVRNIQYF. CDR3 sequence (DNA): TGTGCCAGCAGTTACGAGGAAGTTCGGAACATTCAGTACTTC.

This clonotype was picked up a small number of times. J is TRBJ1-5 and V is TRBV28; TRBD1 aligns across 9 bases. V was pared by 7 bases and J by 6 bases, with 7 bases of the junction left unmatched. The CDR3 totals 14 residues. Germline V lookup: CDR1 MDHEN, CDR2 SYDVKM. CDR3 in DNA: TGTGCCAGCACTAAACAGGGGGCTGGTCAGCCCCAGCATTTT. This codes for CASTKQGAGQPQHF.

This clonotype has a handful of counts. The chain recombines TRBV7-2 with TRBJ2-7; 7 bases align to TRBD1. CDR1 is SGHTA, CDR2 FQGNSA, per germline. CDR3 length: 15 amino acids. Trimming at V came to 3 bases and at J to 2 bases, leaving 7 bases not matched to a gene. The CDR3 DNA reads TGTGCCAGCAGCTTTGGACAGGTGGGGGCCTACGAGCAGTACTTC. It codes for CASSFGQVGAYEQYF.

The chain combines TRBV10-3 with TRBJ2-7; 9 bases align to TRBD2. Trimming took 2 bases from V and 2 from J; bases not matched to a gene: 1. Germline V gene data show CDR1 as ENHRY and CDR2 as SYGVKD. CDR3 size: 14 residues. In nucleotides, the CDR3 is TGTGCCATCAGTGAGGGGACTAGCACCTACGAGCAGTACTTC. Its translation is CAISEGTSTYEQYF.

This clonotype has only a few counts. The junction departs from the called germline gene at one end, perhaps through a read error. The gene calls are TRBV18 and TRBJ2-5; possible D gene TRBD1, 6 bases. CDR3 length equals 14 residues. CDR1 and CDR2 from the germline V gene are KGHSH and LQKENI. CDR3 DNA sequence: TGTGCCGGCTCACCCTACAGGGAAGAAGAGACCCAGTACTTC. Protein product: CAGSPYREEETQYF.

This clonotype was counted many times. The genes are TRBV10-3 and TRBJ2-1; D possibly uses TRBD1 or TRBD2 (6 bases each). Deletions cut 0 bases from V and 9 bases from J, with 15 bases between. CDR1 and CDR2 (germline): ENHRY, SYGVKD. This CDR3 is 15 amino acids long. DNA of the CDR3: TGTGCCATCAGTGAGTCCCAGGCGGAGGGGGGTGAGCAGTTCTTC. This encodes CAISESQAEGGEQFF.

This clonotype was recorded many times. The V and J genes are TRBV9 and TRBJ1-2, with D unresolved. Germline V gene lookup returns CDR1 SGDLS and CDR2 YYNGEE. This CDR3 is built from 15 residues. Trimming pared 0 bases from V and 8 bases from J, leaving 17 bases between. CDR3 nucleotide sequence: TGTGCCAGCAGCGTAGGTACTGGACCGACTCCAGGCTACACCTTC. Its translation is CASSVGTGPTPGYTF.

Concerning this clonotype itself: At one end, the junction sequence differs from germline, possibly due to a read error. The chain is built from TRBV29-1 and TRBJ2-5; maybe TRBD1 (5 bases). Per germline, CDR1 SQVTM and CDR2 ANQGSEA. This CDR3 has 12 amino acids. CDR3 residues: CSAERGVEIQYF. The CDR3 nucleotides are TGCAGCGCTGAAAGGGGCGTAGAGATCCAGTACTTC.

On this clonotype: A much larger clone sits a single nucleotide away, making a read error possible. The chain couples TRBV9 to TRBJ2-7; either TRBD1 or TRBD2 may fit D (5 bases each). V was shortened by 3 bases and J by 5 bases, with 15 bases between the two germline ends. The V gene's germline CDR1 is SGDLS and CDR2 YYNGEE. CDR3 length: 14 amino acids. The CDR3 coding sequence is TGTGCCAGCAGCGCAGCTATGGGGGTCCACGAGCAGTACTTC. As protein: CASSAAMGVHEQYF.

This clonotype was seen at least ten times. The chain carries TRBV7-2 and TRBJ2-5, with D maybe TRBD2 (7 bases). Trimming stripped 1 base from V and 4 bases from J, with 16 bases between. Per germline, CDR1 SGHTA and CDR2 FQGNSA. The CDR3 totals 16 residues. The CDR3 nucleotides are TGTGCCAGCAGCTTAGATTCTAGCGGAGGGGGAGAGACCCAGTACTTC. It is translated as CASSLDSSGGGETQYF.

Only a few counts were recorded for this clonotype. V is TRBV28 and J is TRBJ1-2, with D possibly being TRBD1 (5 bases). Trimming took off 6 bases at V and 3 bases at J, with 14 bases between the two ends. The CDR3 covers 14 residues. Germline V CDR1 and CDR2: MDHEN, SYDVKM. CDR3 nucleotides: TGTGCCAGCAGCAGTACACGAGGGGACTATGGCTACACCTTC. Encoded protein: CASSSTRGDYGYTF.

The table lists this clonotype with a few counts. The junction does not match germline at one end; this may be a read error. The chain has TRBV4-1 and TRBJ2-5; D remains ambiguous. CDR1 is MGHRA, CDR2 YSYEKL, per germline. This CDR3 has 13 residues. The CDR3 loop is CASSHPNQETQYF. The CDR3 coding sequence is TGCGCCAGCAGCCACCCTAACCAGGAGACCCAGTACTTC.

J is TRBJ1-1 and V is TRBV18; D is ambiguous. The CDR3 covers 14 residues. Per germline, CDR1 KGHSH and CDR2 LQKENI. Trimming stripped 1 base from V and 5 bases from J, with 11 bases between. The CDR3 reads CASSPRPDGTEAFF. The CDR3 DNA reads as TGTGCCAGCTCACCACGCCCCGATGGGACTGAAGCTTTCTTT.

This clonotype has ten or more counts. The chain combines TRBV12-3 or TRBV12-4 with TRBJ2-7; D is undetermined. Between the trimmed V and J ends, which lost 9 bases and 0 bases, there was a span of 9 bases. The CDR3 extends over 12 amino acids. The CDR3 region is CASGWDSYEQYF. The DNA of the CDR3 is TGTGCCAGTGGCTGGGACTCCTACGAGCAGTACTTC.

There are many counts of this clonotype. J is TRBJ2-1 and V is TRBV12-3 or TRBV12-4, with TRBD2 matching 8 bases. CDR3 length: 15 residues. Trimming took 6 bases from V and 4 from J; bases not matched to a gene: 8. CDR3 DNA: TGTGCCAGCAGCTTAATAGCGGGACGATACAATGAGCAGTTCTTC. Translating it yields CASSLIAGRYNEQFF.

The V and J genes are TRBV2 and TRBJ1-1; D not certain. Between the trimmed V and J ends, which lost 10 bases and 4 bases, there was a span of 7 bases. Germline lookup yields CDR1 SNHLY and CDR2 FYNNEI. This CDR3 spans 10 amino acids. CDR3 protein: CAKAGTEAFF. In DNA form, the CDR3 reads TGTGCCAAGGCGGGCACTGAAGCTTTCTTT.

Points on this clonotype: Being one base from a much bigger clone, this may be a read error. The chain couples TRBV20-1 to TRBJ2-7, with TRBD1 matching over 7 bases. CDR1 and CDR2 from the germline V gene are DFQATT and SNEGSKA (reference sequence). CDR3 length equals 11 residues. The CDR3 sequence is CNGQENYEQYF. The DNA for the CDR3 is TGCAATGGACAGGAGAACTACGAGCAGTACTTC.

This clonotype was seen a handful of times. This chain connects TRBV2 to TRBJ1-5, with D unresolved. Germline values: CDR1 SNHLY, CDR2 FYNNEI. The CDR3 covers 17 residues. V was shortened by 2 bases and J by 0 bases, with 14 bases between the two germline ends. The CDR3 sequence: CASSELNVRVSNQPQHF. CDR3 DNA: TGTGCCAGCAGTGAATTGAATGTTAGGGTTAGCAATCAGCCCCAGCATTTT.

This clonotype was seen a handful of times. The CDR3 spells CASSLGTGTGETQYF. CDR3 in DNA: TGTGCCAGCTCACTAGGTACAGGGACAGGCGAGACCCAGTACTTC. V and J are TRBV18 and TRBJ2-5; 8 positions match TRBD1. The ends lost 4 bases at V and 5 bases at J; junction bases unmatched: 9. The CDR3 runs to 15 residues. CDR1 is KGHSH and CDR2 is LQKENI in the germline V gene.

As regards this clonotype: The junction differs from germline at one of its ends, possibly a read error. This chain uses TRBV12-3 or TRBV12-4 with TRBJ2-3; D remains ambiguous. The CDR3 is made up of 13 amino acids. CDR3 nucleotides: TGTACCAGCAGTTTGACGAACACAGATACGCAGTATTTT. Encoded protein: CTSSLTNTDTQYF.

A word on this clonotype: One base away lies a much larger clone, so this may be a sequencing read error. The chain has TRBV12-3 or TRBV12-4 and TRBJ2-4; 10 bases agree with TRBD2. The CDR3 loop spans 14 amino acids. V was clipped by 3 bases and J by 13 bases; unmatched bases: 9. The DNA for the CDR3 is TGTGCCAGCAGTTTCAGCGGGAGGGGGGATGAGCAGTACTTC. As protein: CASSFSGRGDEQYF.